The sequence of this TCR beta chain was determined in a study of blood T cell repertoires in COVID-19. On the study more broadly: T cells, B-cell-depleted T cells, or PBMCs supplied cDNA or gDNA.

The CDR3 consists of 14 residues. Deletions cut 6 bases from V and 0 bases from J, with 10 bases between. Germline V gene data show CDR1 as SGHAT and CDR2 as FQDESV (reference sequence). Per the original methods: Reference gene primers were amplified, and this amplification served to estimate nucleated cell counts. Here immunoSEQ multiplex PCR was the method, and the copy in TCRdb shows in-frame clones only, minus some. For V, J and clone size, that table is used; D and trimming come from the DNA. The table lists hundreds of thousands of clones, 92% of them singletons, with 0.8% to 1% in the top ten. Seattle patient enrollment occurred during active infection, with longitudinal follow-up thereafter. This clone was found once.

The chain couples TRBV11-1 to TRBJ2-3; no reliable D call. The receptor was isolated from a man between 60 and 75 years old with COVID-19, enrolled during active disease. Sample: peripheral blood. The DNA of the CDR3 is TGTGCCAGCAGTTTGGGCCTTAGCACAGATACGCAGTATTTT. Translated: CASSLGLSTDTQYF. Full variable domain (missing parts from reference TRBV11-1 and TRBJ2-3): EAEVAQSPRYKITEKSQAVAFWCDPISGHATLYWYRQILGQGPELLVQFQDESVVDDSQLPKDRFSAERLKGVDSTLKIQPAELGDSAMYLCASSLGLSTDTQYFGPGTRLTVL.